The 17 T cell receptor beta chains listed next were all sequenced from one sample in a study of Graves' ophthalmopathy and Graves' hyperthyroidism. RNA served as the template for amplifying TCR beta CDR3 regions. Investigators did first-round RT-PCR with HTBI primers, then second-round multiplex PCR. MiXCR was run by TCRdb on the multiplex PCR reads, yielding one entry per CDR3 protein. This table has about 740,000 distinct CDR3 sequences, 35% to 50% appearing once. Sequences were obtained from peripheral blood. The receptors stem from an adult man with Graves' ophthalmopathy.

The table lists this clonotype with a count of one. The rearrangement joins TRBV7-9 to TRBJ2-7; the D is unclear. This CDR3 has 15 amino acids. Trimming shortened V by 4 bases and J by 6 bases, and 19 bases separated the two germline ends. The germline gives CDR1 SEHNR, CDR2 FQNEAQ (reference sequence). CDR3 loop: CASSSLTSLMSEQYF. CDR3 nucleotides: TGTGCCAGCAGCTCTCTTACGTCCCTTATGAGCGAGCAGTACTTC. The full variable domain, its missing parts supplied by reference TRBV7-9 and TRBJ2-7, is DTGVSQNPRHKITKRGQNVTFRCDPISEHNRLYWYRQTLGQGPEFLTYFQNEAQLEKSRLLSDRFSAERPKGSFSTLEIQRTEQGDSAMYLCASSSLTSLMSEQYFGPGTRLTVT.

About this clonotype: At one end, the junction sequence differs from germline, possibly due to a read error. This sequence joins TRBV7-9 and TRBJ1-4; the D gene is possibly TRBD1 (6 bases). The germline CDR1 and CDR2 sequences are SEHNR and FQNEAQ (reference sequence). The CDR3 is 14 amino acids. CDR3 nucleotides: TGTGCCAGCAGTTTAGGGGGGAGTAATGAAAAACTGTTTTTT. Residues: CASSLGGSNEKLFF.

This clonotype was seen a handful of times. CDR3 DNA: TGCAGTGCCCGGATCAACAGGTGGGGCGAAGCTTTCTTT. This translates into CSARINRWGEAFF. The chain carries TRBV20-1 and TRBJ1-1; D possibly corresponds to TRBD1 (5 bases). Germline V gene lookup returns CDR1 DFQATT and CDR2 SNEGSKA (reference sequence). This CDR3 is 13 amino acids long. Trimming left V 6 bases short and J 8 bases short, with 19 bases between.

V gene TRBV7-9 combines with J gene TRBJ2-6, with a tentative D call TRBD1 (6 bases). V lost 5 bases to trimming and J lost 4 bases, with 12 bases between them. Germline V gives CDR1 SEHNR, CDR2 FQNEAQ (reference sequence). The CDR3 has 15 amino acids. The CDR3, as DNA: TGTGCCAGCAGCACAGGGACCACCGGGGCCAACGTCCTGACTTTC. This encodes CASSTGTTGANVLTF.

This chain joins TRBV12-3 or TRBV12-4 and TRBJ2-7; the match to TRBD2 covers 12 bases. CDR3 length equals 18 residues. Trimming took 4 bases from V and 4 from J; bases not matched to a gene: 14. CDR3 nucleotides: TGTGCCAGCAGTTACGGCGGTTCTAGCGGGAGGGCCAGGTACGAGCAGTACTTC. This codes for CASSYGGSSGRARYEQYF.

This clonotype was counted at least ten times. The gene calls are TRBV7-8 and TRBJ1-2; TRBD1 is a possible D gene (5 bases). V was trimmed by 1 base and J by 3 bases, leaving 12 bases between them. Germline loops: CDR1 SGHVS, CDR2 FQNEAQ. The CDR3 is made up of 15 amino acids. This CDR3 is CASSLVSGEHYGYTF. CDR3 DNA: TGTGCCAGCAGCTTAGTTTCGGGGGAACACTATGGCTACACCTTC. Full variable domain (outside the CDR3, taken from reference TRBV7-8 and TRBJ1-2): GAGVSQSPRYKVAKRGQDVALRCDPISGHVSLFWYQQALGQGPEFLTYFQNEAQLDKSGLPSDRFFAERPEGSVSTLKIQRTQQEDSAVYLCASSLVSGEHYGYTFGSGTRLTVV.

V usage is TRBV29-1 and J usage is TRBJ2-7; 12 nucleotides align to TRBD1. The germline V gene has CDR1 SQVTM and CDR2 ANQGSEA. Trimming at V came to 7 bases and at J to 7 bases, leaving 14 bases not matched to a gene. The CDR3 is made up of 15 amino acids. Written as DNA, the CDR3 is TGCAGCGGAGGAGCGGGACAGGGGGCGGCGAGTGAGCAGTACTTC. Encoded protein: CSGGAGQGAASEQYF.

Concerning this clonotype itself: Just one base apart from a much larger clone, this may be a read error. The V and J genes are TRBV29-1 and TRBJ2-7; tentative D call: TRBD1 (6 bases). The V end lost 6 bases, the J end lost 0 bases, and 15 bases lay between the germline ends. The length of the CDR3 is 14 residues. Per germline, CDR1 SQVTM and CDR2 ANQGSEA. The CDR3 protein is CSVSRNRVSYEQYF. DNA of the CDR3: TGCAGCGTCAGCAGGAACAGGGTCTCCTACGAGCAGTACTTC.

The chain carries TRBV29-1 and TRBJ2-7; 9 nucleotides agree with TRBD1. J lost 1 base, V lost 8 bases, and 12 bases had no gene match. Germline CDR1 and CDR2: SQVTM and ANQGSEA. The CDR3 is 15 amino acids. CDR3 loop: CSSPRTGAWSYEQYF. Written as DNA, the CDR3 is TGCAGCAGCCCAAGGACAGGGGCATGGTCCTACGAGCAGTACTTC.

This clonotype was detected many times. The CDR3 DNA reads TGTGCCAGCAGCGTAAGCCAGGGTGTCTCTGGAAACACCATATATTTT. This sequence encodes CASSVSQGVSGNTIYF. The chain has TRBV9 and TRBJ1-3; the D gene is possibly TRBD1 (5 bases). The CDR3 runs to 16 residues. Trimming took off 1 base at V and 0 bases at J, with 11 bases between the two ends. Germline V gives CDR1 SGDLS, CDR2 YYNGEE.

This clonotype was seen a handful of times. The J gene is TRBJ2-5, the V gene TRBV9; possible D gene TRBD2, 5 bases. Trimming removed 3 bases from V and 2 bases from J, with 14 bases in between. CDR3 size: 15 residues. Looked up from germline, CDR1 is SGDLS and CDR2 is YYNGEE. The DNA of the CDR3 is TGTGCCAGCAGCGCCCAGATGAGGGAGCAAGAGACCCAGTACTTC. It codes for CASSAQMREQETQYF.

The rearrangement joins TRBV10-3 to TRBJ1-1, with D maybe TRBD1 (5 bases). Germline lookup yields CDR1 ENHRY and CDR2 SYGVKD. CDR3 length: 13 residues. The V end was cut by 10 bases, the J end by 3 bases, with 15 bases between. CDR3 sequence (DNA): TGTGCCAGCAGCCAGCGGGGGTACACTGAAGCTTTCTTT. Translating gives CASSQRGYTEAFF.

With regard to this clonotype: A much larger clone lies a single base off, so this may be a read error. V gene TRBV10-3 combines with J gene TRBJ2-2, with a tentative D call TRBD2 (5 bases). The CDR3 runs to 12 residues. The germline gives CDR1 ENHRY, CDR2 SYGVKD. The CDR3 region has the DNA TGTGCCATCAGTGAGTCCGCCGGGAAGCTGTTTTTT. Protein product: CAISESAGKLFF.

This clonotype was seen repeatedly, ten times or more. This chain uses TRBV2 with TRBJ1-5; D call uncertain. The CDR3 is 13 residues long. CDR1 is SNHLY and CDR2 is FYNNEI in the germline V gene. V was cut by 9 bases and J by 0 bases, with 9 bases left in between. The CDR3 sequence: CASGRYSNQPQHF. The CDR3 DNA sequence: TGTGCCAGTGGTAGGTATAGCAATCAGCCCCAGCATTTT. Complete variable domain (other parts from reference TRBV2 and TRBJ1-5): EPEVTQTPSHQVTQMGQEVILRCVPISNHLYFYWYRQILGQKVEFLVSFYNNEISEKSEIFDDQFSVERPDGSNFTLKIRSTKLEDSAMYFCASGRYSNQPQHFGDGTRLSIL.

This clonotype was observed a single time. A read error may be the cause here, since a much bigger clone is one base away. V and J are TRBV7-2 and TRBJ2-7; 9 bases fit TRBD1. V was clipped by 6 bases and J by 3 bases; unmatched bases: 9. Germline V gene data show CDR1 as SGHTA and CDR2 as FQGNSA. The CDR3 sequence is 15 residues long. The CDR3 protein is CASRLSTTGGYEQYF. CDR3 sequence (DNA): TGTGCCAGCAGACTTTCCACGACAGGGGGCTACGAGCAGTACTTC.

This chain connects TRBV15 to TRBJ1-6; 7 bases match TRBD1. In germline, CDR1 is LNHNV, CDR2 YYDKDF (reference sequence). V was pared by 9 bases and J by 9 bases, with 5 bases of the junction left unmatched. The CDR3 runs 12 residues. The CDR3 spells CATSRDSSPLHF. As DNA, the CDR3 is TGTGCCACTTCCCGGGACAGTTCACCCCTCCACTTT.

This clonotype has only a few counts. The rearrangement links TRBV5-6 to TRBJ1-1; no firm D call. The CDR3 has 13 residues. Looked up from germline, CDR1 is SGHDT and CDR2 is YYEEEE. Trimming pared 4 bases from V and 4 bases from J, leaving 11 bases between. The CDR3 reads CASSPTGITEAFF. The CDR3 DNA sequence: TGTGCCAGCAGCCCGACGGGGATCACTGAAGCTTTCTTT.